What follows describes a single TCR beta chain. This was the immunoSEQ v3 assay. The table came from immunoSEQ multiplex PCR; TCRdb's copy has only in-frame clones and leaves some out. Of just under 60,000 clones in the sample, about 69% were seen once. The data derive from a study of TIL therapy for anti-PD-1-resistant metastatic lung cancer. The CDR3 totals 14 residues. Germline lookup yields CDR1 SGHRS and CDR2 YFSETQ. V was clipped by 4 bases and J by 3 bases, with 10 bases between them. This sample's time point: pre-treatment sample, taken before nivolumab and TIL therapy. Enrollment ran from October 2017 to early 2020.

The chain recombines TRBV5-1 with TRBJ2-2; D ambiguous. The sequenced sample was blood, obtained at baseline. This clonotype originated in a person between 25 and 79 years old with non-small cell lung cancer. The CDR3 bases are TGCGCCAGCAGCCCGGAGCGAGACACCGGGGAGCTGTTTTTT. Protein: CASSPERDTGELFF.